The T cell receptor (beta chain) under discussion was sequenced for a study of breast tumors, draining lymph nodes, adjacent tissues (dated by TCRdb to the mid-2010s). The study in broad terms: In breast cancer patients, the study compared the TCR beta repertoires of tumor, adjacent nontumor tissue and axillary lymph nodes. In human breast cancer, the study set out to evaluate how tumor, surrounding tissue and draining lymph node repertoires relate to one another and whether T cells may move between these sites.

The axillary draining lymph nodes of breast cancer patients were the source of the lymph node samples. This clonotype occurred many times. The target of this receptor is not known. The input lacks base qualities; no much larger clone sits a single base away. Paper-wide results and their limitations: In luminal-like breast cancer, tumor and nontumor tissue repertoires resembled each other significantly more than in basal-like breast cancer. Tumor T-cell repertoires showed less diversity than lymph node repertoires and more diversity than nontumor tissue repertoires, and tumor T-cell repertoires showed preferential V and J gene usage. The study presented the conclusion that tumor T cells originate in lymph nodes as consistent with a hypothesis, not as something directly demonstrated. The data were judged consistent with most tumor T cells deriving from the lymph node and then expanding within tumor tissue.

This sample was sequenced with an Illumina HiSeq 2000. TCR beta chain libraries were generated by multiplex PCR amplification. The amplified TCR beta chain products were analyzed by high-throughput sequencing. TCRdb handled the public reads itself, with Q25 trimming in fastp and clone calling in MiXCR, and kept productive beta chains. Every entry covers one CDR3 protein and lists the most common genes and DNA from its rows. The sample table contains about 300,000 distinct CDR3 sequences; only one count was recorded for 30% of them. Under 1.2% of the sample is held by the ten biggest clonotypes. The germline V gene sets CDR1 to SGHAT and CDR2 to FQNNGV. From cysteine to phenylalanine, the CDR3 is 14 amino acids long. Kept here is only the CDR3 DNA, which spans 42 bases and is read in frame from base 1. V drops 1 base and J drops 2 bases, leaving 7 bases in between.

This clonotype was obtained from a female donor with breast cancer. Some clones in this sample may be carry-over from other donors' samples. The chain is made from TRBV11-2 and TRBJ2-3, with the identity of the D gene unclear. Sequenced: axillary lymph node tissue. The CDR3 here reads CASSLGSYTDTQYF. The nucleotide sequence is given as TGTGCCAGCAGCTTAGGATCTTACACAGATACGCAGTATTTT.